This T cell receptor beta chain emerged from a study of T-cell reconstitution after alpha-beta-depleted transplantation in children. General study results and limits: Approximately two months post-transplant, alpha-beta T cells reportedly originated from several hundred expanded graft clones. Hyperexpanded clones declined; after one year, newly produced T cells mostly supplied diversity. In some patients, recipient T cells and intrathymic progenitors surviving conditioning explained high day-60 diversity.

As it was prepared, the TCRbeta library received unique molecular identifiers. Using its own MiXCR run on the PCR reads, TCRdb lists one record per CDR3 protein. This sample yields about 980,000 distinct CDR3 sequences, of which about 30% are seen a single time; over 25% belongs to the top ten. Turning to this clonotype: The target antigen is unknown.

Source: PBMCs, mostly from graft donor cells, taken 360 days after TCRalphabeta/CD19-depleted stem cell transplant. The clonotype originates from a boy under two years old who had a stem cell transplant for SCID, so the T cells may come from the graft donor.

The CDR3 loop reads CASSTRLAIETQYF. Written as DNA, the CDR3 is TGTGCCAGCAGCACTAGACTAGCGATCGAGACCCAGTACTTC. The chain is built from TRBV7-9 and TRBJ2-5, with 8 bases that match TRBD2. CDR1 is SEHNR, CDR2 FQNEAQ, per germline (reference sequence). The CDR3 is 14 amino acids. Trimming at V came to 5 bases and at J to 5 bases, leaving 7 bases not matched to a gene.